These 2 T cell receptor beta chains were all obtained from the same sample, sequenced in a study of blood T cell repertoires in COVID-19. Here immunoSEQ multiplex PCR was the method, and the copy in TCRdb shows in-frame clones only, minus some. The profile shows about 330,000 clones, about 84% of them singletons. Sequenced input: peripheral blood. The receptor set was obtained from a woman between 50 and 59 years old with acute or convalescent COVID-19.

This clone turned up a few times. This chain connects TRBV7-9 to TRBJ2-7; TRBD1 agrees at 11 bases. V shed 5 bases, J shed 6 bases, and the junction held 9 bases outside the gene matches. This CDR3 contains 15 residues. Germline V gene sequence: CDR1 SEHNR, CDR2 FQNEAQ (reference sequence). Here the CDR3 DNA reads TGTGCCAGCAGCGGCGGACAGGGGGCCCGGAGCGAGCAGTACTTC. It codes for CASSGGQGARSEQYF. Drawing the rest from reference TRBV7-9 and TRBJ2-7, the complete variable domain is DTGVSQNPRHKITKRGQNVTFRCDPISEHNRLYWYRQTLGQGPEFLTYFQNEAQLEKSRLLSDRFSAERPKGSFSTLEIQRTEQGDSAMYLCASSGGQGARSEQYFGPGTRLTVT.

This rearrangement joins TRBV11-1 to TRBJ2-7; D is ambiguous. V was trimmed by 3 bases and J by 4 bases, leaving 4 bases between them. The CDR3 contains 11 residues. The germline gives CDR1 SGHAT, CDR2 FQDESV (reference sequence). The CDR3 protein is CASSFQYEQYF. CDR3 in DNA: TGTGCCAGCAGCTTCCAATACGAGCAGTACTTC.